This T cell receptor beta chain was identified in a study of blood T cell repertoires in COVID-19. Turning to the study itself: In each case, the material was cDNA or gDNA derived from T cells, B-cell-depleted T cells, or PBMCs.

This clone was seen once. Clones were sequenced by immunoSEQ multiplex PCR, and TCRdb holds only the in-frame ones, with some missing. This table holds approximately 500,000 clones, about 88% found once. The Seattle patients joined while their infection was active and were tracked longitudinally afterward. Per the germline V gene, CDR1 is SGHRS and CDR2 is YFSETQ. V shed 2 bases and J 5 bases; nucleotides not matched to a gene: 5. The CDR3 has 14 amino acids. The chain has TRBV5-1 and TRBJ2-7, with TRBD1 identical over 9 bases. The clonotype comes from a woman aged 50 to 65 with COVID-19, enrolled during active disease. Sequencing used peripheral blood. DNA for the CDR3: TGCGCCAGCAGCTTTGGACAGGGGAGGAACGAGCAGTACTTC. It yields the protein CASSFGQGRNEQYF.